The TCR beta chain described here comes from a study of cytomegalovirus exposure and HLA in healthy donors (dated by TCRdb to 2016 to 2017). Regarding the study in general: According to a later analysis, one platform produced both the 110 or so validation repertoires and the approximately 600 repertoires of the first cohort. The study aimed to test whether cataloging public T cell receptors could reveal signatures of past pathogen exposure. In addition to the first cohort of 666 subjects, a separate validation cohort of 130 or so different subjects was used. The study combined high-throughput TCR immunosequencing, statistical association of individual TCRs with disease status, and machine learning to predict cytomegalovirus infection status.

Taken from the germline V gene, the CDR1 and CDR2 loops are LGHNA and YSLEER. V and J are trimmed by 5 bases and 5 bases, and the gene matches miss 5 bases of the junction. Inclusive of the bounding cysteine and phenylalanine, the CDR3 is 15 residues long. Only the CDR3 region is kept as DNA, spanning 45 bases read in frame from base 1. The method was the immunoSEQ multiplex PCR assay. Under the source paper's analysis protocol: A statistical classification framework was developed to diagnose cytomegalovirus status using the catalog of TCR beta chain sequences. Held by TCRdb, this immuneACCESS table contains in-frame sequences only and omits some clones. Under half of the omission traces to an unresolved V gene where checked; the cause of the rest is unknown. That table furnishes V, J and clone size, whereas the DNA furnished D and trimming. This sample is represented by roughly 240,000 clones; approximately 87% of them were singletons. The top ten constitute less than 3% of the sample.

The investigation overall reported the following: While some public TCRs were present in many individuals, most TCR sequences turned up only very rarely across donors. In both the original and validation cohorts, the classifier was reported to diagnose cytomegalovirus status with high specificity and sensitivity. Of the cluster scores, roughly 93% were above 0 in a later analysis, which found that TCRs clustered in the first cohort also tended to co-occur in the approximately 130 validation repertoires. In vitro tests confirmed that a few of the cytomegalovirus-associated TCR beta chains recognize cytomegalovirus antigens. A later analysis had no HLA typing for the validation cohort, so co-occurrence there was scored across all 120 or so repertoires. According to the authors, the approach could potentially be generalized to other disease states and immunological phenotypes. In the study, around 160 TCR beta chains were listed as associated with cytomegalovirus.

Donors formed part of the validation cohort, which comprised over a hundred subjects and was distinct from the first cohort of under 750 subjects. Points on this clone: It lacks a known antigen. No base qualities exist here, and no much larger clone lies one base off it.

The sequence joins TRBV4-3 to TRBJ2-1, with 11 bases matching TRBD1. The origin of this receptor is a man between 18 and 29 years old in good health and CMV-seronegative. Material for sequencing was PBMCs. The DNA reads TGCGCCAGCAGCGGCGGACAGGGGGCGGACAATGAGCAGTTCTTC. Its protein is CASSGGQGADNEQFF.